This record covers a single T cell receptor beta chain. Its antigen is currently not known. Per-nucleotide qualities are absent, and no much larger clonotype sits a single base away. The data were taken from a study of a mutant IDH1 vaccine in newly diagnosed glioma (dated by TCRdb to the early 2020s). For the wider study: Across visits V03 through V10, patients got a total of eight vaccinations, given in weeks 1, 3, 5, 7, 11, 15, 19 and 23. Vaccination began 4-6 weeks after radiotherapy alone, or alongside temozolomide cycles in the chemotherapy-containing groups. Of the 30 or so patients who were treated, about 62% were male and around 40% were female, and the mean age was around 41 years. Prior to enrollment, standard therapy consisting of radiotherapy alone, temozolomide alone, or radiochemotherapy with temozolomide had been administered to patients, with the combination being received by most patients. Peripheral blood was collected at six visits: V03 (baseline), V05, V07, V10, V12 and V13. For exploratory analyses, 25 treated patients had longitudinal TCRB deep sequencing done wherever samples were available.

V is clipped by 5 bases and J by 5 bases, and the sequence between their germline boundaries is 12 bases long. Taken from cysteine to phenylalanine, the CDR3 has 14 residues. The kept DNA is CDR3 alone, 42 bases in frame from the first base. Via the germline V gene, CDR1 is ENHRY and CDR2 SYGVKD. The receptor library was made with the immunoSEQ multiplex PCR assay. Rearranged TCR beta chain sequences were amplified with the hsTCRB Kit following the manufacturer's protocol. Sequencing of TCRB libraries was carried out on an Illumina MiSeq. The original methods were these. The proprietary platform of the kit vendor was used for demultiplexing, trimming and gene mapping. TCRdb holds this immuneACCESS table with in-frame rearrangements only. Some clones are missing; in checked studies, unresolved V genes explain under half, and the rest has no known cause. That table gives V, J and clone size, and the DNA gave D and trimming. Across this sample there are roughly 57,000 clones, with 89% seen only once. The ten largest make up approximately 2% of the sample.

The intended sense of this specimen's time point label: week 11, during vaccination. A 20-mer mutant IDH1 peptide at 300 micrograms in Montanide made up each vaccine dose, which was injected subcutaneously together with topical imiquimod. Newly diagnosed WHO grade 3 or 4 IDH1-mutant astrocytomas showing loss of nuclear ATRX were present in the donors. The samples were drawn from NOA16, a multicentre, single-arm, open-label phase I trial in Germany that tested a mutant IDH1 peptide vaccine in humans for the first time. Genomic DNA for TCRB sequencing was extracted from EDTA blood using the DNeasy Blood and Tissue Kit. The research as a whole found: Selection of PBMC samples for TCRB deep sequencing was based on availability. Pseudoprogression seemed to be unrelated to changes in the top peripheral T cell clonotypes found by TCRB sequencing. It was noted by the authors that analyses of patient blood samples could not be reproduced owing to sample limitations. Vaccine-induced immune responses across multiple MHC alleles were detected in over 85% of patients.

This chain joins TRBV10-3 to TRBJ1-4; TRBD1 is a possible D gene, resting on 5 matching bases. Material: PBMCs, obtained from a glioma patient whose treatment included an IDH1 peptide vaccine. The receptor was derived from a man between 35 and 55 years old with glioma. The DNA sequence is as follows: TGTGCCATCAGTCCAACCGGGGCCAATGAAAAACTGTTTTTT. Its product reads: CAISPTGANEKLFF.